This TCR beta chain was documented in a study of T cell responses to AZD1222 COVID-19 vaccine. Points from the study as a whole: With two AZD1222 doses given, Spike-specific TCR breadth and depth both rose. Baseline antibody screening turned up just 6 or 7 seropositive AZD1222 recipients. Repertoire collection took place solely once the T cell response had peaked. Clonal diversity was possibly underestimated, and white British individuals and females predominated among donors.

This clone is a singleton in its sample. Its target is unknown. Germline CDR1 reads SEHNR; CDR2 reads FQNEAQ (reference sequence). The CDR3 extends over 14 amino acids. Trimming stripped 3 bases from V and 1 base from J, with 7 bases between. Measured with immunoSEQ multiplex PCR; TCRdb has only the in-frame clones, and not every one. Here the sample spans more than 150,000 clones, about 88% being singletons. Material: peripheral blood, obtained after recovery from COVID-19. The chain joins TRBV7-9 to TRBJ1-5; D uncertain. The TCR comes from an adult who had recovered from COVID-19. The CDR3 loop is CASSFGPSNQPQHF. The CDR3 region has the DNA TGTGCCAGCAGCTTTGGGCCGAGCAATCAGCCCCAGCATTTT. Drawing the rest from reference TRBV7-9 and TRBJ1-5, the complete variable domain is DTGVSQNPRHKITKRGQNVTFRCDPISEHNRLYWYRQTLGQGPEFLTYFQNEAQLEKSRLLSDRFSAERPKGSFSTLEIQRTEQGDSAMYLCASSFGPSNQPQHFGDGTRLSIL.